What follows is one TCR beta chain and its context. One end of the junction is discordant with germline, which a read error may explain. This specimen belongs to a study of breast tumors, draining lymph nodes, adjacent tissues. The CDR3 is made up of 15 amino acids. Germline V lookup: CDR1 LGHDT, CDR2 YNNKEL (reference sequence). Each CDR3 protein is one row after TCRdb ran MiXCR on the multiplex PCR reads. The sample lists about 130,000 distinct CDR3 sequences; approximately 20% were seen once. Breast cancer patients provided tissue from their axillary draining lymph nodes. The V and J genes are TRBV3-1 and TRBJ1-3, with a possible D match to TRBD1 (5 bases). This sequence originates from a female donor with breast cancer. Some clones in this sample may be carry-over from other donors' samples. Sequencing was done on a sample of axillary lymph node tissue. CDR3 in amino acids: CASSSSLGTGSTIYF. The CDR3 DNA is TGTGCCAGCAGCTCCTCCTTGGGGACTGGAAGCACCATATATTTT.